This TCR beta chain was retrieved from a study of blood T cell repertoires in COVID-19. Study background: Acute-phase and convalescent COVID-19 samples originated in the United States, Italy and Spain. Sources were T cells, B-cell-depleted T cells, or PBMCs; the material itself was cDNA or gDNA.

Methods used by the authors: Nucleated cell number was recorded as an estimate derived from reference gene primer amplification. Libraries were prepared by immunoSEQ multiplex PCR; TCRdb keeps only in-frame clonotypes and omits some of them. V and J calls and clone size are given by that table; D and trimming were obtained from the DNA. The data contain about 100,000 clones, 81% of them singletons. This CDR3 has 16 amino acids. Per germline, CDR1 KGHSH and CDR2 LQKENI. The germline V and J ends were trimmed by 5 bases and 4 bases, with 20 bases remaining between them. This chain links TRBV18 with TRBJ1-2; no clear D. This TCR was recovered from a man aged 55 to 70 with acute or convalescent COVID-19. The sequenced sample was peripheral blood. The CDR3 nucleotides read TGTGCCAGCTCAATTACGGGAGATGCCCGACCCTATGGCTACACCTTC. As protein: CASSITGDARPYGYTF.